This TCR beta chain was documented in a study of Graves' ophthalmopathy and Graves' hyperthyroidism. Per the germline V gene, CDR1 is LNHDA and CDR2 is SQIVND (reference sequence). Trimming stripped 2 bases from V and 0 bases from J, with 4 bases between. CDR3 length equals 13 residues. No ophthalmopathy within 18 months of follow-up signified stable hyperthyroidism. Only newly diagnosed hyperthyroidism patients aged 18 to 65, with under 2 months' duration, were enrolled. General study findings and limits: This model predicted ophthalmopathy progression (sensitivity 70% to 71%, specificity about 72%).

Amplification from RNA transcripts yielded the TCR beta CDR3 regions. The first round was an RT-PCR with HTBI primers, and the second round was a multiplex PCR. MiXCR, run by TCRdb on the multiplex PCR reads, gives a single entry per CDR3 protein. The table shows around 400,000 distinct CDR3 sequences, with under 25% occurring only once. This clonotype was seen at least ten times. What it recognizes is unknown. The chain carries TRBV19 and TRBJ1-1; D ambiguous. Sample: peripheral blood. The sequence came from a woman aged 18-29 years with stable Graves' hyperthyroidism. CDR3 DNA sequence: TGTGCCAGTAGTATACTAATGAACACTGAAGCTTTCTTT. As protein: CASSILMNTEAFF.